This T cell receptor beta chain was documented in a study of cytotoxic CD8 clonotypes in ibrutinib-treated CLL. Study background: Response samples followed a median approximately 13 months of treatment, range 6 to 36. Whole-study findings and limits: Among the clonotypes, public ones were uncommon and contracted or held stable on treatment. At baseline, clonality was higher than in age-matched healthy donors and correlated with CD8+ counts.

The data were produced by immunoSEQ multiplex PCR, yet TCRdb's version contains in-frame clones alone and is incomplete. The sample shows some 140,000 clones, 75% to 95% of them seen only once. CDR1 SNHLY and CDR2 FYNNEI come from the germline V gene. The CDR3 contains 14 residues. V shed 3 bases, J shed 14 bases, and the junction held 12 bases outside the gene matches. With regard to this clone: Its target is not known.

The sequencing used PBMCs, collected after 12 months of ibrutinib treatment. The chain joins TRBV2 to TRBJ1-4; 7 bases are a match to TRBD1. The clonotype was recovered from a human donor with chronic lymphocytic leukemia. CDR3 in DNA: TGTGCCAGCAGTGAGGGCCTACAGACAGGGAGGCTGTTTTTT. As protein: CASSEGLQTGRLFF. Together with reference TRBV2 and TRBJ1-4, the CDR3 gives the full variable domain: EPEVTQTPSHQVTQMGQEVILRCVPISNHLYFYWYRQILGQKVEFLVSFYNNEISEKSEIFDDQFSVERPDGSNFTLKIRSTKLEDSAMYFCASSEGLQTGRLFFGSGTQLSVL.